This TCR beta chain was captured in a study of response to subunit inactivated influenza vaccine. Study observations and caveats: The authors proposed limited new T cell recruitment per seasonal influenza vaccination.

Remarks on this clonotype: What it binds is not known.

Germline V gene data show CDR1 as MDHEN and CDR2 as SYDVKM. This CDR3 comprises 15 residues. V lost 7 bases, J lost 3 bases, and 16 bases lay in between. TCRdb called the RT-PCR reads again in MiXCR, with one record for every CDR3 protein. Among hundreds of thousands of distinct CDR3 sequences, about a sixth were seen once, and the ten largest hold around a tenth. This specimen consisted of PBMCs from blood, obtained 11 to 12 days after vaccination. The clonotype originates from a man aged 50-59 years who received an inactivated influenza vaccine. The chain is built from TRBV28 and TRBJ2-4; D could derive from TRBD1 or TRBD2 (5 bases each). The DNA for the CDR3 is TGTGCCAGCAAGAGGGGCGCCCTATTCAAAAACATTCAGTACTTC. Residues: CASKRGALFKNIQYF.